Listed below are T cell receptor beta chains from one sample, sequenced in a study of cytomegalovirus exposure and HLA in healthy donors. Measured with immunoSEQ multiplex PCR; TCRdb has only the in-frame clones, and not every one. Altogether around 170,000 clones are present, around 78% being singletons, with the ten largest covering about 1.5%. Sequencing input: PBMCs. The receptors were gathered from a man aged 18 to 30 in good health and CMV-seronegative. Both conserved end residues are part of each CDR3. The D gene is left open where the match is weak. Only some rows state a clone size, as once, few, many or a class for expanded clones.

clone size	V gene	D gene	J gene	CDR3 protein	CDR3 DNA
once	TRBV28	NA	TRBJ2-5	CASSLPGAAQYF	TGTGCCAGCAGTTTGCCAGGAGCGGCCCAGTACTTC
few	TRBV5-4	TRBD1	TRBJ1-1	CASSPRGQGGTEAFF	TGTGCCAGCAGCCCCCGCGGACAGGGCGGAACTGAAGCTTTCTTT
NA	TRBV7-9	TRBD2	TRBJ2-1	CASSLELASLFF	TGTGCCAGCAGCTTAGAACTAGCGAGCTTGTTCTTC
NA	TRBV28	TRBD1	TRBJ2-7	CASSLTDRGPREQYF	TGTGCCAGCAGTTTAACGGACAGGGGGCCGCGGGAGCAGTACTTC
many	TRBV29-1	NA	TRBJ2-7	CSVFTYEQYF	TGCAGCGTTTTTACCTACGAGCAGTACTTC
NA	TRBV6-1	NA	TRBJ2-1	CASSEGGQYNEQFF	TGTGCCAGCAGTGAGGGGGGACAGTACAATGAGCAGTTCTTC
once	TRBV5-1	NA	TRBJ1-5	CASSLDPGSNQPQHF	TGCGCCAGCAGCTTGGACCCAGGGAGCAATCAGCCCCAGCATTTT
NA	TRBV13	NA	TRBJ2-1	CASSFRGSYNEQFF	TGTGCCAGCAGCTTCAGGGGATCCTACAATGAGCAGTTCTTC
NA	TRBV7-6	NA	TRBJ2-7	CASSFFPGREQYF	TGTGCCAGCAGCTTTTTCCCAGGGCGCGAGCAGTACTTC
few	TRBV30	TRBD1	TRBJ2-7	CAWLGQGRYEQYF	TGTGCCTGGCTAGGACAGGGGAGGTACGAGCAGTACTTC
NA	TRBV30	TRBD1	TRBJ2-7	CAWSARDRRREQYF	TGTGCCTGGAGTGCTCGGGACAGGAGGCGCGAGCAGTACTTC
NA	TRBV6-6	NA	TRBJ1-1	CASSYAGPEAFF	TGTGCCAGCAGTTATGCGGGGCCCGAAGCTTTCTTT
NA	TRBV28	NA	TRBJ2-7	CASSLDPAGSYEQYF	TGTGCCAGCAGTTTAGATCCAGCGGGTTCCTACGAGCAGTACTTC
NA	TRBV7-6	TRBD1	TRBJ2-5	CASSSGTGGGETQYF	TGTGCCAGCAGCTCCGGGACAGGGGGCGGAGAGACCCAGTACTTC
NA	TRBV28	NA	TRBJ1-2	CASSLRGGRGYTF	TGTGCCAGCAGTTTACGGGGAGGACGCGGCTACACCTTC
NA	TRBV6-1	NA	TRBJ1-5	CASSDNRFNQPQHF	TGTGCCAGCAGTGATAATCGTTTCAATCAGCCCCAGCATTTT
once	TRBV30	TRBD1	TRBJ1-6	CAWNLLQGGNSPLHF	TGTGCCTGGAATCTACTACAGGGGGGTAATTCACCCCTCCACTTT
NA	TRBV15	NA	TRBJ1-2	CATSRDRTGLGYTF	TGTGCCACCAGCAGAGATCGAACAGGTTTGGGCTACACCTTC
NA	TRBV6-1	NA	TRBJ2-7	CASSAGLSTYEQYF	TGTGCCAGCAGTGCCGGACTGTCGACCTACGAGCAGTACTTC
few	TRBV30	TRBD2	TRBJ2-1	CAWSALAGGPHEQFF	TGTGCCTGGAGTGCACTAGCGGGAGGGCCCCATGAGCAGTTCTTC
NA	TRBV30	NA	TRBJ2-7	CAWSLTVSYEQYF	TGTGCCTGGAGTCTTACAGTCTCCTACGAGCAGTACTTC
NA	TRBV5-1	TRBD2	TRBJ2-3	CASSWGGRGTIQYF	TGCGCCAGCAGCTGGGGTGGTCGCGGGACTATTCAGTATTTT
NA	TRBV4-2	TRBD2	TRBJ2-1	CASSQDPGGLNEQFF	TGTGCCAGCAGCCAAGACCCGGGGGGGCTTAATGAGCAGTTCTTC
NA	TRBV9	NA	TRBJ2-7	CASSVGWGPNYEQYF	TGTGCCAGCAGCGTAGGGTGGGGGCCTAACTACGAGCAGTACTTC
NA	TRBV6-4	NA	TRBJ2-7	CASSDSTRPVVVFGFYEQYF	TGTGCCAGCAGTGACTCGACAAGACCCGTTGTGGTGTTTGGGTTCTACGAGCAGTACTTC
NA	TRBV9	NA	TRBJ2-7	CASSVDGSRYEQYF	TGTGCCAGCAGCGTAGACGGGTCTCGCTACGAGCAGTACTTC
NA	TRBV28	NA	TRBJ2-5	CASALGETQYF	TGTGCCAGCGCCCTCGGGGAGACCCAGTACTTC
NA	TRBV7-9	NA	TRBJ1-1	CSSSLGSMGGTEAFF	TGTTCCAGCAGCTTAGGATCTATGGGGGGCACTGAAGCTTTCTTT
NA	TRBV30	TRBD1	TRBJ1-5	CAWGQGASNQPQHF	TGTGCCTGGGGACAGGGGGCAAGCAATCAGCCCCAGCATTTT
few	TRBV28	NA	TRBJ2-7	CASSLGWASYEQYF	TGTGCCAGCAGTTTAGGTTGGGCGTCCTACGAGCAGTACTTC
NA	TRBV27	TRBD1	TRBJ2-1	CASSLWDREPYNEQFF	TGTGCCAGCAGTTTATGGGACAGAGAACCGTACAATGAGCAGTTCTTC
NA	TRBV5-6	TRBD1	TRBJ1-2	CASSFSGTGVGYTF	TGTGCCAGCAGCTTCTCCGGGACAGGGGTAGGCTACACCTTC
NA	TRBV6-5	NA	TRBJ1-5	CASSLKPRNQPQHF	TGTGCCAGCAGTTTAAAGCCCCGCAATCAGCCCCAGCATTTT
NA	TRBV19	NA	TRBJ2-1	CASSIVLARTNEQFF	TGTGCCAGTAGTATAGTGCTAGCGAGAACTAATGAGCAGTTCTTC
NA	TRBV6-1	TRBD1	TRBJ2-5	CASSGRQGRETQYF	TGTGCCAGCAGTGGGCGACAGGGGCGGGAGACCCAGTACTTC
NA	TRBV6-1	TRBD1	TRBJ1-1	CASSDPNRGRTEAFF	TGTGCCAGCAGTGACCCAAACAGGGGGCGGACTGAAGCTTTCTTT
NA	TRBV2	TRBD2	TRBJ2-7	CASRLAGGSGEQYF	TGTGCCAGCCGATTAGCGGGGGGTTCGGGCGAGCAGTACTTC
NA	TRBV2	TRBD1	TRBJ1-5	CASRDYRDRGRSNRPQHF	TGTGCCAGCAGAGATTACCGGGACAGGGGGCGAAGCAATCGGCCCCAGCATTTT
NA	TRBV30	NA	TRBJ1-4	CAWSRGRGDEKLFF	TGTGCCTGGAGTCGGGGCAGGGGAGATGAAAAACTGTTTTTT
NA	TRBV5-5	NA	TRBJ2-7	CASSRDRTSYEQYF	TGTGCCAGCAGCCGAGACAGGACCTCATACGAGCAGTACTTC
NA	TRBV5-1	TRBD2	TRBJ2-3	CASSTGLAGGSDITDTQYF	TGCGCCAGCAGCACGGGACTAGCGGGAGGTAGCGATATCACAGATACGCAGTATTTT
once	TRBV7-2	TRBD2	TRBJ2-7	CASSPGTSGSYEQYF	TGTGCCAGCAGCCCCGGGACTAGCGGCTCCTACGAGCAGTACTTC
NA	TRBV13	TRBD2	TRBJ2-3	CASSSSGTSGYYTQYF	TGTGCCAGCAGCTCCTCCGGGACTAGCGGATACTATACGCAGTATTTT
NA	TRBV19	TRBD2	TRBJ2-7	CASSGRGLAGTGASYEQYF	TGTGCCAGTAGTGGGAGGGGACTAGCGGGAACCGGGGCCTCCTACGAGCAGTACTTC
NA	TRBV5-4	TRBD1	TRBJ2-3	CASSLGQGYTDTQYF	TGTGCCAGCAGCTTGGGACAGGGATACACAGATACGCAGTATTTT